These 26 T cell receptor beta chains were all obtained from the same sample, sequenced in a study of T cell clonality in common variable immunodeficiency. Profiled with immunoSEQ multiplex PCR; TCRdb holds only in-frame clones, not every one. The sample contains about 29,000 clones, none of them singletons. Sequencing input: peripheral blood mononuclear cells. The receptor set was obtained from a person aged 18-70 years in good health.

This clone has a count of ten or more. The read terminates 3 residues ahead of where the CDR3 ends, so the germline J gene completes it. The genes are TRBV30 and TRBJ1-4, with D hard to call. The CDR3 is 11 amino acids. Germline CDR1 is GTSNPN and CDR2 is SVGIG (reference sequence). CDR3 in amino acids: CAWSTTTILFF. The CDR3 bases that were read are TGTGCCTGGAGTACTACCACAATA. The variable domain in full, completed from reference TRBV30 and TRBJ1-4, reads SQTIHQWPATLVQPVGSPLSLECTVEGTSNPNLYWYRQAAGRGLQLLFYSVGIGQISSEVPQNLSASRPQDRQFILSSKKLLLSDSGFYLCAWSTTTILFFGSGTQLSVL.

This clone was detected many times. Read coverage stops 3 residues before the CDR3 terminus; the germline J gene supplies the remainder. This chain uses TRBV5-4 with TRBJ1-1, with TRBD1 matching over 7 bases. V shed 7 bases, J shed 1 base, and the junction held 4 bases outside the gene matches. This CDR3 is 13 amino acids long. CDR1 and CDR2 from the germline V gene are SGHNT and YYREEE (reference sequence). CDR3 sequence: CASGHRGNTEAFF. The part of the CDR3 DNA that was read is TGTGCCAGCGGACACAGGGGGAACACTGAA. The entire variable domain, with the rest obtained from reference TRBV5-4 and TRBJ1-1, is as follows: ETGVTQSPTHLIKTRGQQVTLRCSSQSGHNTVSWYQQALGQGPQFIFQYYREEENGRGNFPPRFSGLQFPNYSSELNVNALELDDSALYLCASGHRGNTEAFFGQGTRLTVV.

At least ten counts were recorded for this clone. The CDR3 loop reads CSALRLTGEGSPLHF. Incomplete CDR3 DNA: TGCAGTGCTCTCCGCCTGACAGGGGAGGGCTCACCC. The chain couples TRBV20-1 to TRBJ1-6; the match to TRBD1 covers 8 bases. From the germline J gene comes the end of the CDR3, since the read stops 3 residues before it. The CDR3 loop spans 15 amino acids. Germline-derived CDR1 and CDR2 are DFQATT and SNEGSKA (reference sequence). The ends lost 5 bases at V and 10 bases at J; junction bases unmatched: 13.

In this sample, this clone turned up many times. The CDR3 is cut off 3 residues early in the read; its end comes from the germline J gene. This chain connects TRBV23-1 to TRBJ2-2; 9 nucleotides align to TRBD2. TRBV23-1 qualifies as an ORF whose function is uncertain. The CDR3 covers 19 residues. V was pared by 11 bases and J by 0 bases, with 19 bases of the junction left unmatched. CDR3 sequence: CALHPTSGYYYANTGELFF. The sequenced CDR3 bases are TGCGCCCTCCACCCGACTAGCGGATATTACTACGCGAACACCGGGGAG.

This clone was found a few times. The read is 3 residues too short to cover the CDR3 end, so that end is filled in from the germline J gene. The chain couples TRBV11-3 to TRBJ2-1, with a weak D call TRBD2 (6 bases). The CDR3 extends over 15 amino acids. Looked up from germline, CDR1 is SGHNT and CDR2 is YENEEA. The ends were cut back, 3 bases at V and 0 bases at J, with 9 bases in the middle. The sequenced part of the CDR3 DNA is TGTGCCAGCAGCTTTAGCGGTAGCTCCTACAATGAG. Amino acid sequence: CASSFSGSSYNE. The whole CDR3 region reads CASSFSGSSYNEQFF.

This clone was counted at least ten times. The read comes to an end 3 residues before the CDR3 does, leaving the germline J gene to fill in the end. The chain links TRBV30 to TRBJ2-1; the match to TRBD2 covers 10 bases. Germline V CDR1 and CDR2: GTSNPN, SVGIG (reference sequence). The CDR3 covers 15 residues. The V segment lost 6 bases and the J segment 9 bases; nucleotides outside the gene matches: 14. The covered CDR3 bases are TGTGCCTGCCGGACTAGCGGAGGGGGTTGGGGTGAG. This gives the protein CACRTSGGGWGE. The entire CDR3 reads CACRTSGGGWGEQFF.

This clone was detected only a few times. From the germline J gene comes the end of the CDR3, since the read stops 3 residues before it. The V call is TRBV6-1, the J call TRBJ1-6, with D tentatively TRBD1 (5 bases). The CDR3 runs to 13 residues. Per germline, CDR1 MNHNS and CDR2 SASEGT. V was pared by 4 bases and J by 8 bases, with 9 bases between. CDR3: CASSARGDSPLHF. The sequenced CDR3 bases are TGTGCCAGCAGTGCCCGGGGGGATTCACCC.

This clone was found a few times. Incomplete CDR3 DNA: TGCAGTGCTAGGGACTTGAGCTCCTACAATGAG. This gives the protein CSARDLSSYNE. The complete CDR3 reads CSARDLSSYNEQFF. This chain joins TRBV20-1 and TRBJ2-1; a possible D gene is TRBD2 (5 bases). With the read ending 3 residues before the CDR3 end, the germline J gene is used to fill in that end. Germline CDR1 DFQATT, CDR2 SNEGSKA (reference sequence). CDR3 size: 14 residues. The V gene lost 3 bases and the J gene lost 0 bases, with 9 bases spanning the gap.

This clone was observed many times. CDR3 amino acids: CASSINTEGKETQYF. CDR3 DNA (partial): TGTGCCAGTAGTATTAATACAGAGGGGAAAGAGACC. The chain uses TRBV19 and TRBJ2-5; D could derive from TRBD1 or TRBD2 (5 bases each). The CDR3 end falls 3 residues outside the read, so it is completed with the germline J gene. The CDR3 is 15 amino acids. CDR1 is LNHDA and CDR2 is SQIVND in the germline V gene (reference sequence). Trimming pared 3 bases from V and 3 bases from J, leaving 14 bases between.

This clone has more than one count but fewer than ten. Read data end 3 residues before the CDR3 end; the end is taken from the germline J gene. The V call is TRBV5-1, the J call TRBJ2-3; D is undetermined. The CDR3 covers 14 residues. CDR1 is SGHRS and CDR2 is YFSETQ in the germline V gene. Trimming pared 5 bases from V and 0 bases from J, leaving 10 bases between. CDR3 DNA (partial): TGCGCCAGCAGTCCGGCGGCTAGCACAGATACG. This encodes CASSPAASTDT. The full CDR3 reads CASSPAASTDTQYF.

This clone was detected only a few times. The read finishes 3 residues shy of the CDR3 end, and the germline J gene is used to complete it. The rearrangement uses TRBV10-2 and TRBJ1-1, with a weak D call TRBD1 (5 bases). The V end lost 6 bases, the J end lost 5 bases, and 16 bases lay between the germline ends. This CDR3 is built from 14 residues. Germline lookup yields CDR1 WSHSY and CDR2 SAAADI. Partial CDR3 DNA: TGCGCCAGCAGAGGGCAGGGAGTAGGAACTGAA. This sequence encodes CASRGQGVGTE. The full CDR3 is CASRGQGVGTEAFF.

As concerns this clone: The read is 3 residues too short to cover the CDR3 end, so that end is filled in from the germline J gene. The chain combines TRBV4-2 with TRBJ2-7; 8 bases match TRBD2. Germline loops: CDR1 LGHNA, CDR2 YNFKEQ. The CDR3 loop spans 15 amino acids. V was pared by 2 bases and J by 0 bases, with 3 bases of the junction left unmatched. CDR3 residues: CASSQTSGGSYEQYF. The CDR3 bases that were read are TGTGCCAGCAGCCAAACTAGCGGAGGCTCCTACGAG.

This clone occurred many times. The read terminates 3 residues ahead of where the CDR3 ends, so the germline J gene completes it. V and J are TRBV19 and TRBJ1-1; 7 nucleotides line up with TRBD1. The CDR3 consists of 17 residues. V was pared by 1 base and J by 0 bases, with 8 bases of the junction left unmatched. Germline-derived CDR1 and CDR2 are LNHDA and SQIVND (reference sequence). CDR3 bases read: TGTGCCAGTAGTATAGGGACAGGTCTTGGAATGAACACTGAA. It yields the protein CASSIGTGLGMNTE. The full CDR3 is CASSIGTGLGMNTEAFF.

Comments on this clone: The read finishes 3 residues shy of the CDR3 end, and the germline J gene is used to complete it. The chain carries TRBV6-1 and TRBJ2-3, with D maybe TRBD2 (6 bases). The CDR3 has 15 residues. Looked up from germline, CDR1 is MNHNS and CDR2 is SASEGT. Trimming removed 2 bases at V and 2 bases at J, with 11 bases between. The CDR3 loop is CASSEWGLDTDTQYF. The sequenced CDR3 bases are TGTGCCAGCAGTGAATGGGGACTGGACACAGATACG.

This clone was detected ten times or more. The sequence runs out 3 residues before the end of the CDR3; the remainder is reconstructed from the germline J gene. The genes are TRBV20-1 and TRBJ2-3; the D gene is possibly TRBD2 (6 bases). This CDR3 region has 14 residues. The germline CDR1 and CDR2 sequences are DFQATT and SNEGSKA (reference sequence). V was clipped by 6 bases and J by 7 bases, with 20 bases between them. The DNA read from the CDR3 is TGCAGTGCCCTCGAGGGGACGGGGGATCATACG. Protein: CSALEGTGDHT. The entire CDR3 protein reads CSALEGTGDHTQYF.

This clone has just a few counts. The read halts 3 residues ahead of the CDR3 end, with the missing end drawn from the germline J gene. The chain is built from TRBV18 and TRBJ1-1, with 11 positions matching TRBD1. V was clipped by 1 base and J by 4 bases; unmatched bases: 8. Germline loops: CDR1 KGHSH, CDR2 LQKENI. This CDR3 contains 17 residues. The covered CDR3 bases are TGTGCCAGCTCACCACGCTGGACAGGGGGCGAGTTCACTGAA. Amino acid sequence: CASSPRWTGGEFTE. The full CDR3 sequence reads CASSPRWTGGEFTEAFF. Based on the CDR3 plus reference TRBV18 and TRBJ1-1, the full variable domain is NAGVMQNPRHLVRRRGQEARLRCSPMKGHSHVYWYRQLPEEGLKFMVYLQKENIIDESGMPKERFSAEFPKEGPSILRIQQVVRGDSAAYFCASSPRWTGGEFTEAFFGQGTRLTVV.

This clone has at least ten counts. Read data end 3 residues before the CDR3 end; the end is taken from the germline J gene. This chain joins TRBV4-1 and TRBJ2-3; 11 bases fit TRBD1. CDR1 and CDR2 from the germline V gene are MGHRA and YSYEKL. The CDR3 extends over 15 amino acids. The CDR3 loop is CASSRGDRGSETQYF. The part of the CDR3 DNA that was read is TGCGCCAGCAGCCGAGGGGACAGGGGGTCGGAGACG.

In its sample, this clone was seen a few times. The CDR3 goes on 3 residues after the read ends, and that part is filled in from the germline J gene. V usage is TRBV7-6 and J usage is TRBJ2-1; no definite D call. Germline-derived CDR1 and CDR2 are SGHVS and FNYEAQ. The CDR3 covers 13 residues. Trimming removed 4 bases from V and 4 bases from J, with 8 bases in between. CDR3: CASSSRVYNEQFF. The CDR3 DNA, read in part, is TGTGCCAGCAGCTCTAGAGTTTACAATGAG.

The table lists this clone with many counts. The observed sequence ends 3 residues before the CDR3 terminus, with the missing tail filled in from the germline J gene. The chain recombines TRBV7-9 with TRBJ1-1; 8 nucleotides align to TRBD1. This CDR3 is built from 12 residues. Germline CDR1 and CDR2: SEHNR and FQNEAQ (reference sequence). The V gene end was trimmed by 7 bases and the J gene end by 4 bases; junction bases not matched to a gene: 2. CDR3 DNA, as far as it was read: TGTGCCAGCAACAGGGGGTTCACTGAA. Translation: CASNRGFTE. The CDR3 in full is CASNRGFTEAFF.

This clone has more than one count but fewer than ten. The CDR3 end falls 3 residues outside the read, so it is completed with the germline J gene. The chain employs TRBV19 and TRBJ2-7, with a possible D match to TRBD2 (6 bases). V lost 11 bases to trimming and J lost 6 bases, with 14 bases between them. This CDR3 region has 11 residues. The germline V gene encodes CDR1 LNHDA and CDR2 SQIVND (reference sequence). This CDR3 reads CACPTRAEQYF. Partial CDR3 DNA: TGTGCCTGTCCGACTAGGGCCGAG. Full variable domain (remainder filled in from reference TRBV19 and TRBJ2-7): DGGITQSPKYLFRKEGQNVTLSCEQNLNHDAMYWYRQDPGQGLRLIYYSQIVNDFQKGDIAEGYSVSREKKESFPLTVTSAQKNPTAFYLCACPTRAEQYFGPGTRLTVT.

This clone was seen repeatedly, ten times or more. Coverage ceases 3 residues before the CDR3 finishes, and the germline J gene fills in the end. The chain recombines TRBV7-3 with TRBJ2-3, with 8 bases aligning to TRBD2. Germline V gene sequence: CDR1 SGHTA, CDR2 FQGTGA. CDR3 length: 13 amino acids. CDR3 in amino acids: CASSYYASGTQYF. The sequenced part of the CDR3 DNA is TGTGCCAGCAGCTACTACGCTAGCGGGACG.

At least ten counts were recorded for this clone. The CDR3 end falls 3 residues outside the read, so it is completed with the germline J gene. This rearrangement joins TRBV30 to TRBJ2-2, with a possible D match to TRBD1 (6 bases). The V end lost 4 bases, the J end lost 2 bases, and 14 bases lay between the germline ends. Looked up from germline, CDR1 is GTSNPN and CDR2 is SVGIG (reference sequence). The CDR3 is 15 amino acids. CDR3 bases read: TGTGCCTGGATGAGGGGGAGTATTAACACCGGGGAG. Its protein is CAWMRGSINTGE. The entire CDR3 reads CAWMRGSINTGELFF.

This clone has a count of ten or more. One end of the junction is discordant with germline, which a read error may explain. The read ends 3 residues shy of where the CDR3 ends; the end is completed using the germline J gene. Other DNA sequences of this sample code for an identical CDR3. This chain links TRBV12-3 or TRBV12-4 with TRBJ1-3; no firm D call. The CDR3 sequence is 15 residues long. This CDR3 is CASSRGWAAGNTIYF. The DNA read from the CDR3 is TGTGCTAGCAGTCGAGGCTGGGCAGCCGGAAACACC.

This clone was seen at least ten times. The read terminates 3 residues before the CDR3 end, so the remaining end is supplied by the germline J gene. The genes are TRBV6-1 and TRBJ1-6; TRBD1 matches at 9 bases. The length of the CDR3 is 15 residues. Trimming took 1 base from V and 7 from J; bases not matched to a gene: 2. Germline CDR1 MNHNS, CDR2 SASEGT. CDR3 in amino acids: CASSEGTGDNSPLHF. CDR3 DNA, as far as it was read: TGTGCCAGCAGTGAAGGGACAGGGGACAATTCACCC.

This clone showed up many times. The read terminates 3 residues ahead of where the CDR3 ends, so the germline J gene completes it. The chain employs TRBV29-1 and TRBJ1-4, with TRBD1 as a possible D gene (5 bases). The CDR3 is 15 amino acids. V was clipped by 4 bases and J by 0 bases, with 12 bases between them. Germline CDR1 is SQVTM and CDR2 is ANQGSEA. The sequenced part of the CDR3 DNA is TGCAGCGTTGGCGGGGCCCCTGCAACTAATGAAAAA. Its translation is CSVGGAPATNEK. In full, the CDR3 is CSVGGAPATNEKLFF. Based on the CDR3 plus reference TRBV29-1 and TRBJ1-4, the full variable domain is SAVISQKPSRDICQRGTSLTIQCQVDSQVTMMFWYRQQPGQSLTLIATANQGSEATYESGFVIDKFPISRPNLTFSTLTVSNMSPEDSSIYLCSVGGAPATNEKLFFGSGTQLSVL.

This clone was counted ten times or more. From the germline J gene comes the end of the CDR3, since the read stops 3 residues before it. V and J are TRBV5-6 and TRBJ1-5; D uncertain. Per the germline V gene, CDR1 is SGHDT and CDR2 is YYEEEE. The V end lost 2 bases, the J end lost 7 bases, and 13 bases lay between the germline ends. This CDR3 spans 14 amino acids. The CDR3 protein is CASSFYQASQPQHF. The CDR3 bases that were read are TGTGCCAGCAGCTTCTATCAGGCAAGCCAGCCC.